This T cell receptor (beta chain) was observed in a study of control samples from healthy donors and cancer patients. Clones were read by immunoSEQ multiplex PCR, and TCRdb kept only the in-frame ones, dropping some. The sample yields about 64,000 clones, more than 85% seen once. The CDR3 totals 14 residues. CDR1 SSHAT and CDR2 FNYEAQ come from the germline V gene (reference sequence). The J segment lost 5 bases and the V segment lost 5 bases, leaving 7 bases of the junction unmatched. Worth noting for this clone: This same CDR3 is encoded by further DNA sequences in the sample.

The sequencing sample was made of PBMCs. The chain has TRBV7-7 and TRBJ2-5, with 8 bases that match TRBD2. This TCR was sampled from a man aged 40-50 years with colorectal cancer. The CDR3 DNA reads TGTGCCAGCAGCAGGTCGGGGGGGCGGGAGACCCAGTACTTC. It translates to CASSRSGGRETQYF.